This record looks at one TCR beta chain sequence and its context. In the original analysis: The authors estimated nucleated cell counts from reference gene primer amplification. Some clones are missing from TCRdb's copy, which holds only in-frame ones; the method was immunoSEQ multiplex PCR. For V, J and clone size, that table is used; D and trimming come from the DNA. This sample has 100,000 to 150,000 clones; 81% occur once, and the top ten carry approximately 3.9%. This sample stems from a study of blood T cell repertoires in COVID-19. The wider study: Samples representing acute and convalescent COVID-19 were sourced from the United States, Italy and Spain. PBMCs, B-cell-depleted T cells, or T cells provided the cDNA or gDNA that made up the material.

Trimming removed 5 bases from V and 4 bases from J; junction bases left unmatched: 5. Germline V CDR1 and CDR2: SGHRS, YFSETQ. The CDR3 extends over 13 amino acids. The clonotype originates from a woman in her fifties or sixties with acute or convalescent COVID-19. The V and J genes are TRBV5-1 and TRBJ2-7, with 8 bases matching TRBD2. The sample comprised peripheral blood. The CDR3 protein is CASRKLAAYEQYF. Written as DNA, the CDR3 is TGCGCCAGCAGGAAACTAGCGGCGTACGAGCAGTACTTC.